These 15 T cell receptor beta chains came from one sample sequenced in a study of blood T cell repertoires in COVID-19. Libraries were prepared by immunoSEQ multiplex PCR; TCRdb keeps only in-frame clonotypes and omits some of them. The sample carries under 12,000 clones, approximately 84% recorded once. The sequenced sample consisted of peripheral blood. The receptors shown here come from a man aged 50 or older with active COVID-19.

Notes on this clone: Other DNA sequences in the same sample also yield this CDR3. The CDR3 protein is CASMGGASYEQYF. CDR3 DNA sequence: TGTGCCAGCATGGGAGGCGCTTCCTACGAGCAGTACTTC. V gene TRBV27 combines with J gene TRBJ2-7, with a weak D call TRBD2 (6 bases). V gave up 7 bases and J gave up 1 base, with 11 bases separating them. CDR1 is MNHEY and CDR2 is SMNVEV in the germline V gene (reference sequence). The CDR3 totals 13 residues.

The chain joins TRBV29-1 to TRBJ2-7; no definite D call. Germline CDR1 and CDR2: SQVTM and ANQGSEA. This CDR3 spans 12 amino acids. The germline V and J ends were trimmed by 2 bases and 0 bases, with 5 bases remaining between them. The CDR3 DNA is TGCAGCGTTGAACTCAGCTCCTACGAGCAGTACTTC. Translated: CSVELSSYEQYF.

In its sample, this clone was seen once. CDR3 loop: CASSVPRGGLAGGREQETQYF. CDR3 DNA sequence: TGTGCCAGCAGCGTACCCCGTGGGGGACTAGCGGGAGGCCGGGAACAAGAGACCCAGTACTTC. The chain combines TRBV9 with TRBJ2-5; 15 bases fit TRBD2. CDR1 and CDR2 from the germline V gene are SGDLS and YYNGEE. J lost 2 bases, V lost 1 base, and 15 bases had no gene match. CDR3 length: 21 residues.

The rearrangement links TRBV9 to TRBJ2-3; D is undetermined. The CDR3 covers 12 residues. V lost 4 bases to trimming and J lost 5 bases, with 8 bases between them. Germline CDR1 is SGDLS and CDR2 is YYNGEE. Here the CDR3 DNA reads TGTGCCAGCAGCCCCACTGTAGATACGCAGTATTTT. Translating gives CASSPTVDTQYF.

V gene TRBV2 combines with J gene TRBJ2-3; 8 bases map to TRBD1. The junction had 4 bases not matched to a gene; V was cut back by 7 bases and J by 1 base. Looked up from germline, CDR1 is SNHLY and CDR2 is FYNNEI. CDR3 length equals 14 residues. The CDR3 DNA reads TGTGCCAGCAATCAGGGGGCAGGCACAGATACGCAGTATTTT. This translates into CASNQGAGTDTQYF.

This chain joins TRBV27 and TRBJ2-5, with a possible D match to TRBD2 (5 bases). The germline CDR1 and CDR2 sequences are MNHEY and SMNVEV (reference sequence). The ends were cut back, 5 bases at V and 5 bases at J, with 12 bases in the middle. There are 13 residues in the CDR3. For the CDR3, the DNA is TGTGCCAGCAGTCAGAATGGACTGGAGACCCAGTACTTC. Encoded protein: CASSQNGLETQYF.

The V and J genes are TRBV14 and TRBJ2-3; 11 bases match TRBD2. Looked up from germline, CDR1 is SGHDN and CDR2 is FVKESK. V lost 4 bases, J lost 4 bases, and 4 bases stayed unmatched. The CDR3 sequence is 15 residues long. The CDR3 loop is CASSLTSGRPDTQYF. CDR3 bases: TGTGCCAGCAGCCTCACTAGCGGGAGACCAGATACGCAGTATTTT.

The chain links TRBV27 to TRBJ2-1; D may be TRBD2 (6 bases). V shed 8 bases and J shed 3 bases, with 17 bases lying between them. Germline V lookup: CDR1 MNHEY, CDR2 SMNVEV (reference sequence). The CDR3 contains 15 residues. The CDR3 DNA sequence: TGTGCCAGCCGACCTCAAAGGGACTTCTACAATGAGCAGTTCTTC. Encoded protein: CASRPQRDFYNEQFF.

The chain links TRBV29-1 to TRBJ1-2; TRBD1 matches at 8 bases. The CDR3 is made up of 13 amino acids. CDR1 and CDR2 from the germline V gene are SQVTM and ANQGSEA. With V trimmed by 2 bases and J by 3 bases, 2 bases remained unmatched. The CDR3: CSVEQGAYYGYTF. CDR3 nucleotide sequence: TGCAGCGTTGAACAGGGGGCGTACTATGGCTACACCTTC. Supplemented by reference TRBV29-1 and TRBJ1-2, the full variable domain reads SAVISQKPSRDICQRGTSLTIQCQVDSQVTMMFWYRQQPGQSLTLIATANQGSEATYESGFVIDKFPISRPNLTFSTLTVSNMSPEDSSIYLCSVEQGAYYGYTFGSGTRLTVV.

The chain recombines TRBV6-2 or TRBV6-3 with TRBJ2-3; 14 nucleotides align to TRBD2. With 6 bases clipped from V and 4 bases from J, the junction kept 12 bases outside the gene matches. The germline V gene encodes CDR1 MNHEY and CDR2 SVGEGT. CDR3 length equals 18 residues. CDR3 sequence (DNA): TGTGCCAGCAGCCCTACCCGACTAGCGGGAGGGCCATCAGATACGCAGTATTTT. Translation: CASSPTRLAGGPSDTQYF.

The CDR3 region has the DNA TGTGCCAGCTGTACTAACACTGAAGCTTTCTTT. Protein sequence: CASCTNTEAFF. The rearrangement joins TRBV27 to TRBJ1-1; D unclear. Germline CDR1 is MNHEY and CDR2 is SMNVEV (reference sequence). The CDR3 loop spans 11 amino acids. V lost 8 bases and J lost 2, with 6 bases in between.

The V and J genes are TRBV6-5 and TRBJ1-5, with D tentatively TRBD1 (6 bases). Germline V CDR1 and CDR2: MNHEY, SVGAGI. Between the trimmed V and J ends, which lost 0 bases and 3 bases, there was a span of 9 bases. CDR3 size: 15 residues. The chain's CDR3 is CASSYSGTSNQPQHF. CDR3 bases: TGTGCCAGCAGTTACTCGGGGACATCCAATCAGCCCCAGCATTTT.

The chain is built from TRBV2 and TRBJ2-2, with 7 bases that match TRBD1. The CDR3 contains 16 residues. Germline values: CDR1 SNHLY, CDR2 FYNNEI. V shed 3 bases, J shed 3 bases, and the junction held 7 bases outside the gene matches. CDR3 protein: CASSDLGQEYTGELFF. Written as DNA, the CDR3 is TGTGCCAGCAGTGATTTAGGACAGGAGTACACCGGGGAGCTGTTTTTT. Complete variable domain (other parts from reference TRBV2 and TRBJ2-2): EPEVTQTPSHQVTQMGQEVILRCVPISNHLYFYWYRQILGQKVEFLVSFYNNEISEKSEIFDDQFSVERPDGSNFTLKIRSTKLEDSAMYFCASSDLGQEYTGELFFGEGSRLTVL.

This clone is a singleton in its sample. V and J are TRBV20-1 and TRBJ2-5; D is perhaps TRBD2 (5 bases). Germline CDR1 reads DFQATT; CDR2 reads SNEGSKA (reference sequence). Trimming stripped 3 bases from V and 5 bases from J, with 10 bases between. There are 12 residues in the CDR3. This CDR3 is CSASPGEETQYF. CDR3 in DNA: TGCAGTGCTAGTCCTGGGGAGGAGACCCAGTACTTC.

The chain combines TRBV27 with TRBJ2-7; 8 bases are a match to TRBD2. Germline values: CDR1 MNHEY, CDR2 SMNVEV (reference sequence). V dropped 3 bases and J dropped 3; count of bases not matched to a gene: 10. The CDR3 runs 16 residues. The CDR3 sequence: CASSFSSGTFLYEQYF. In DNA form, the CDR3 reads TGTGCCAGCAGTTTTAGTAGCGGGACATTTCTCTACGAGCAGTACTTC.